This entry concerns a single T cell receptor beta chain. Its antigen is unknown. Base qualities were left out, and no much larger clone turns up one base away. The data were taken from a study of PD-L1 blockade in urothelial cancer listed by TCRdb under 2017. Broadly, across the study: Therapy was started at some point between 2014 and 2016 for all patients, and atezolizumab 1,200 mg was administered intravenously every 3 weeks. About 85% of the roughly 29 patients were identified as males with urothelial cancer of bladder origin, and a prior smoking history was reported by 18 of 29 patients. Patients had an ECOG performance status of 0 or 1 and had received between 0 and 3 prior chemotherapy regimens. Blood samples were analyzed at two time points: 3 weeks after treatment start (second dose) and 6 weeks after treatment start. Blood samples gave median yields of 141,255 T cells and 80,000 to 90,000 unique TCRs, along with a median clonality of 0.080. The study, an exploratory multi-omic analysis, examined somatic, immune and clinical correlates of response to PD-L1 blockade with atezolizumab in urothelial cancer. Pretreatment tumor samples, along with matched peripheral blood collected serially before and after atezolizumab treatment, underwent TCR sequencing. Progression-free survival longer than 6 months counted as durable clinical benefit, and TCR features were additionally tested against both progression-free and overall survival. In the same patients who had TCR sequencing, pretreatment tumors also underwent whole exome sequencing and RNA sequencing. Nine patients reached durable clinical benefit, while about 20 patients did not. Around 29 patients had pretreatment blood TCR-seq, approximately 24 had at least one posttreatment blood collection, and approximately 24 had tumor TCR-seq. General study outcomes and caveats: Among patients with durable benefit, tumor-associated TCR clones showed greater expansion in peripheral blood 3 weeks after treatment started (n ≈ 21, p = 0.022). Because the sample size was small (n of about 30) and many of the analyses were exploratory, the results are meant to be hypothesis-generating. Improved progression-free and overall survival was found to be associated with pretreatment peripheral blood TCR clonality below the median.

The time point tag for this specimen amounts to: pretreatment peripheral blood. A total of some 30 patients with locally advanced or metastatic urothelial carcinoma, treated at Memorial Sloan Kettering on a trial protocol, made up the cohort. Peripheral blood mononuclear cells were collected pretreatment and during treatment, with between 1 and 8 total time points obtained per patient. The Qiagen DNeasy Blood extraction kit was used to purify genomic DNA from total PBMCs and from tumor samples. PBMCs were collected pretreatment and during treatment, and were isolated and stored as previously described. Synthetic TCR analog templates were spiked into each PCR so that absolute template abundance could be estimated from read counts. The immunoSEQ assay was used to amplify TCRbeta CDR3 regions from genomic DNA with bias-controlled V and J gene primers. Sequencing of rearranged TCRbeta segments was performed at approximately 20X coverage. The original methods were these. Clustering was used to correct sequencing errors, and CDR3s were annotated against IMGT to assign V, D and J genes. Out-of-frame and stop-codon sequences were excluded, and only productive TCRbeta rearrangements were used in downstream analyses. Clonality was computed as one minus Shannon entropy normalized by the log of the number of unique productive sequences. Fisher's exact test with Benjamini-Hochberg correction, at a threshold of adjusted p below 0.01, was used to find clones that differed between time points or between blood and tumor. TCRdb took this table from immuneACCESS and kept in-frame rearrangements with V and J called. Such tables lack part of the clones; where checked against another copy, unresolved V genes explain under half of the gap, and the rest is unexplained. The D gene and trimming were derived from the DNA, and the V and J assignments and clone size from that table. Recorded for this sample are about 56,000 clones; about 85% of them occurred a single time. The biggest ten clones account for approximately 14% of the sample.

From the cysteine up to the phenylalanine, the CDR3 has a length of 13 residues. Kept here is only the CDR3 DNA, which spans 39 bases and is read in frame from base 1. A distance of 6 bases separates the germline ends of V and J, which lose 0 bases and 7 bases respectively. The germline V gene specifies SGHDN as CDR1 and FVKESK as CDR2. The V gene is TRBV14 and the J gene is TRBJ2-2; no D gene can be assigned with confidence. The clonotype comes from a man aged 65 to 79 with urothelial cancer. The sequenced sample was PBMCs, obtained around atezolizumab (anti-PD-L1) treatment. The DNA is as follows: TGTGCCAGCAGCCAAGATCGGAGCGGGGAGCTGTTTTTT. It is translated as CASSQDRSGELFF.